These T cell receptor beta chains were read from a single sample in a study of CD8 T cells in Susac syndrome. TCRdb redid the calling of the immunoSEQ multiplex PCR reads with MiXCR, one entry per CDR3 protein. The table records 150,000 to 200,000 distinct CDR3 sequences, nearly 95% of them present only once. The sequencing input was CD4+ T cells from PBMCs. All receptors derive from a human donor with multiple sclerosis. Both conserved end residues are part of each CDR3. A D gene is named only where the DNA matches it firmly.

d_gene	v_gene	CDR3aa
-	TRBV24-1	CATSDRTLGGNGYTF
-	TRBV3-1	CASSQGGAEAFF
TRBD1	TRBV23-1	CASRGQENTGELFF
TRBD2	TRBV27	CASSSPGLAGDIYNEQFF
-	TRBV20-1	CSARQGPHRGTEAFF
TRBD1	TRBV24-1	CATSDSTGTIDEQFF
-	TRBV30	CARRGRDYNEQFF
-	TRBV12-3/TRBV12-4	CASTNWGVNYGYTF
-	TRBV12-3/TRBV12-4	CASSARGGNQPQHF
-	TRBV20-1	CSAPSWGDQPQHF
TRBD2	TRBV7-2	CASSLARLAGSTDTQYF
TRBD1	TRBV20-1	CSVMDRSGNTIYF
TRBD2	TRBV19	CASSIRLALNTGELFF
TRBD2	TRBV20-1	CSAFGTSGNGNEQFF
-	TRBV3-1	CASSQIYEQYF
-	TRBV20-1	CSARATGPSNQPQHF
-	TRBV5-1	CASSFGSQSETQYF
-	TRBV11-2	CASSLERRLGYTF
TRBD1	TRBV20-1	CSWDRGETQYF
-	TRBV20-1	CSALARLKDTDTQYF
-	TRBV12-3/TRBV12-4	CASSGTSQPQHF
-	TRBV3-1	CASSRRRELFF
-	TRBV5-6	CASSLDSLAKNIQYF
-	TRBV5-1	CASSLAGRGWHEQYF
-	TRBV30	CAWKAVSYTF
TRBD1	TRBV30	CAWAQGTGNTDTQYF